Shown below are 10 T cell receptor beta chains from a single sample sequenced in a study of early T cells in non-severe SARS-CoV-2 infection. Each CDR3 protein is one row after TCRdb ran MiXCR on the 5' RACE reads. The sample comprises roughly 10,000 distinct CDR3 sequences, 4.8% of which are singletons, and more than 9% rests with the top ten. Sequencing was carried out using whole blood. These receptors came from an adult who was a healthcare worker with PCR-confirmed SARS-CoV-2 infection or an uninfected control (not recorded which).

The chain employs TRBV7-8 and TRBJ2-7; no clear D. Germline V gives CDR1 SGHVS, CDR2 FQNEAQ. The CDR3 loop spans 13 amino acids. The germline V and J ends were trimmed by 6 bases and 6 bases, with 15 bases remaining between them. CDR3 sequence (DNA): TGTGCCAGCAGTTCCCACAGCGTCAGCGAGCAGTACTTC. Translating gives CASSSHSVSEQYF.

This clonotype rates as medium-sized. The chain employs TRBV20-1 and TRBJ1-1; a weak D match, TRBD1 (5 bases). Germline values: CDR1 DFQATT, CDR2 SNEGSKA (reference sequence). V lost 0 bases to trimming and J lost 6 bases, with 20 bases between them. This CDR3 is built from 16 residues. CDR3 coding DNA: TGCAGTGCTAGAGAGAAAGGATTTGGGGCCTGGGCTGAAGCTTTCTTT. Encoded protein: CSAREKGFGAWAEAFF.

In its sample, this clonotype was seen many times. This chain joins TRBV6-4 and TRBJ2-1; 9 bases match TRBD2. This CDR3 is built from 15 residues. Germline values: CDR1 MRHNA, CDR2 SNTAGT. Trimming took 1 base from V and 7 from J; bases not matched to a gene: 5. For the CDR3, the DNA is TGTGCCAGCAGTGACTTGGCGGGGGGGCTAAATGAGCAGTTCTTC. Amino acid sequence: CASSDLAGGLNEQFF.

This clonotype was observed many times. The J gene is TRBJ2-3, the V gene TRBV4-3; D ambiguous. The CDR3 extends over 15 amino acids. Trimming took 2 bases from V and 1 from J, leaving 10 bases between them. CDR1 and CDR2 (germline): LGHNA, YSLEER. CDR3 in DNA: TGCGCCAGCAGCCAAATCCCCGGGCGCACAGATACGCAGTATTTT. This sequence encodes CASSQIPGRTDTQYF.

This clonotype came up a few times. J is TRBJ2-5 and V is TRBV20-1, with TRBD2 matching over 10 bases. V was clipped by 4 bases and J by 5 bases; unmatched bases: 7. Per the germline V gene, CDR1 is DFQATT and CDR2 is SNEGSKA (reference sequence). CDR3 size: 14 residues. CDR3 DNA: TGCAGTGCTAAAAGCGGGGGGGCCAGCGAGACCCAGTACTTC. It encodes CSAKSGGASETQYF.

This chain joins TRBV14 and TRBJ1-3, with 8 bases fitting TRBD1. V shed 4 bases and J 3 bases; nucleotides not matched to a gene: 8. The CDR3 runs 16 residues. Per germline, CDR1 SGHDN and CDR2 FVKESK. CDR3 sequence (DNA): TGTGCCAGCAGCCGGCGGCCGGACAGGGTTGGAAACACCATATATTTT. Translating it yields CASSRRPDRVGNTIYF.

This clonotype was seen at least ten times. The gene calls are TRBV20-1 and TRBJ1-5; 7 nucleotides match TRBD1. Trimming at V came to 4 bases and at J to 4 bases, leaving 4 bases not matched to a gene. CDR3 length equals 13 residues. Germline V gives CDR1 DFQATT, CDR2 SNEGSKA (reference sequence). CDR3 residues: CSATGQSNQPQHF. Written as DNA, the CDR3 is TGCAGTGCTACGGGACAGTCAAATCAGCCCCAGCATTTT.

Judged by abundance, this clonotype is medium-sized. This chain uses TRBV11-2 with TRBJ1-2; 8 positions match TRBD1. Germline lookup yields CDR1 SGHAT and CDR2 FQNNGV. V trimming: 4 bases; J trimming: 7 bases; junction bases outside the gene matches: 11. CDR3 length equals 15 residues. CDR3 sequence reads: CASSSPRQGFGGYTF. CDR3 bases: TGTGCCAGCAGCTCACCCCGACAGGGGTTCGGTGGCTACACCTTC.

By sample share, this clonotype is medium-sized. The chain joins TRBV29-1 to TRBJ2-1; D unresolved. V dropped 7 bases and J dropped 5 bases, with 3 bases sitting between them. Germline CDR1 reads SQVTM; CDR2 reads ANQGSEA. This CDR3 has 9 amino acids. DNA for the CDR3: TGCAGCGACAACAATGAGCAGTTCTTC. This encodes CSDNNEQFF.

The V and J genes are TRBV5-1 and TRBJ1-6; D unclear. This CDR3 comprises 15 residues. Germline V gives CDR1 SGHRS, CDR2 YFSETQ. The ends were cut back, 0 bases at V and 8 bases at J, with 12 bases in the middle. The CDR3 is CASSLAGLADSPLHF. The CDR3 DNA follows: TGCGCCAGCAGCTTGGCCGGGTTAGCCGATTCACCCCTCCACTTT. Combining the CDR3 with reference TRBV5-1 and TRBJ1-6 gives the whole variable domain KAGVTQTPRYLIKTRGQQVTLSCSPISGHRSVSWYQQTPGQGLQFLFEYFSETQRNKGNFPGRFSGRQFSNSRSEMNVSTLELGDSALYLCASSLAGLADSPLHFGNGTRLTVT.